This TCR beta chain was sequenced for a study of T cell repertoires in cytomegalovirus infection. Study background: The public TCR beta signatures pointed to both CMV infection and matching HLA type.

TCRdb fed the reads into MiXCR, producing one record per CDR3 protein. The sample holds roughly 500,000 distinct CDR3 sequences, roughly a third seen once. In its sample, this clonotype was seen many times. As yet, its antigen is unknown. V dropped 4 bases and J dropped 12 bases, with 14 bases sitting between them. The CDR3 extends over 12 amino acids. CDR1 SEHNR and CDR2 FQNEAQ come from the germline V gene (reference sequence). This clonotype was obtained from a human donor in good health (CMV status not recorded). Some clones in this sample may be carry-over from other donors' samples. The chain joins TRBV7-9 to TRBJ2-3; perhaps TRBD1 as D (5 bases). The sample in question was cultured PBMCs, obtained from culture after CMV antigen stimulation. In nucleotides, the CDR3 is TGTGCCAGCAGCTATCAGACAGTTCCACAGTATTTT. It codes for CASSYQTVPQYF.